These T cell receptor beta chains were read from a single sample in a study of T-cell memory formation after mild COVID-19. Via MiXCR, TCRdb re-called the 5' RACE reads, giving one row per CDR3 protein. The repertoire holds around 200,000 distinct CDR3 sequences, with about a fifth as singletons. Sequenced input: PBMCs or a T cell subset sorted from them (not recorded which). The receptors were sampled from an adult woman who had mild COVID-19 (a few samples of this study predate the infection). Cell type and time point are not known. The CDR3 runs from the conserved cysteine through the conserved F or W. The order of the fields is D gene, clone size, V gene, J gene, CDR3 protein, CDR3 DNA. A D gene is named only where the DNA matches it firmly. Size values are once, few and many counts, or a class for expanded clones, and some rows have none.

d_call: TRBD2
clone_size: many
v_call: TRBV7-6
j_call: TRBJ2-1
cdr3_aa: CASSLGGGEQFF
cdr3_nt: TGTGCCAGCAGCTTAGGGGGGGGTGAGCAGTTCTTC

d_call: NA
clone_size: NA
v_call: TRBV7-9
j_call: TRBJ2-3
cdr3_aa: CASSLLLVSTDTQYF
cdr3_nt: TGTGCCAGCAGCTTATTATTAGTCTCCACAGATACGCAGTATTTT

d_call: NA
clone_size: NA
v_call: TRBV9
j_call: TRBJ2-1
cdr3_aa: CASSVVDLGGISEQFF
cdr3_nt: TGTGCCAGCAGCGTAGTCGATCTCGGGGGAATTTCGGAGCAGTTCTTC

d_call: NA
clone_size: NA
v_call: TRBV9
j_call: TRBJ1-1
cdr3_aa: CASSGPGAGTEAFF
cdr3_nt: TGTGCCAGCAGCGGACCGGGGGCGGGAACTGAAGCTTTCTTT

d_call: NA
clone_size: few
v_call: TRBV7-9
j_call: TRBJ1-1
cdr3_aa: CASSFAGKNTEAFF
cdr3_nt: TGTGCCAGCAGCTTCGCCGGGAAGAACACTGAAGCTTTCTTT

d_call: NA
clone_size: few
v_call: TRBV13
j_call: TRBJ2-7
cdr3_aa: CASSLDQGNYEQYF
cdr3_nt: TGTGCCAGCAGCTTAGACCAGGGGAACTACGAGCAGTACTTC

d_call: TRBD2
clone_size: NA
v_call: TRBV7-9
j_call: TRBJ2-1
cdr3_aa: CASSLALAGGPDEQFF
cdr3_nt: TGTGCCAGCAGCTTAGCTCTAGCGGGAGGGCCGGATGAGCAGTTCTTC

d_call: NA
clone_size: few
v_call: TRBV12-3/TRBV12-4
j_call: TRBJ2-1
cdr3_aa: CASSLGGHSYNEQFF
cdr3_nt: TGTGCCAGCAGTTTAGGGGGGCACTCCTACAATGAGCAGTTCTTC

d_call: NA
clone_size: NA
v_call: TRBV29-1
j_call: TRBJ2-1
cdr3_aa: CSVERKNSYNEQFF
cdr3_nt: TGCAGCGTTGAAAGGAAAAACTCATACAATGAGCAGTTCTTC

d_call: NA
clone_size: few
v_call: TRBV5-1
j_call: TRBJ1-1
cdr3_aa: CASTAGGTEAFF
cdr3_nt: TGCGCCAGCACCGCCGGGGGCACTGAAGCTTTCTTT

d_call: NA
clone_size: few
v_call: TRBV4-1
j_call: TRBJ1-1
cdr3_aa: CASSQRLSGVMNTEAFF
cdr3_nt: TGCGCCAGCAGCCAACGCCTCTCAGGGGTTATGAACACTGAAGCTTTCTTT

d_call: NA
clone_size: NA
v_call: TRBV12-3/TRBV12-4
j_call: TRBJ1-5
cdr3_aa: CASTEAGSNQPQHF
cdr3_nt: TGTGCCAGCACCGAGGCGGGGAGCAATCAGCCCCAGCATTTT

d_call: NA
clone_size: few
v_call: TRBV21-1
j_call: TRBJ2-2
cdr3_aa: CASSRHSRVTLNTGELFF
cdr3_nt: TGTGCCAGCAGCAGACACAGCAGGGTGACCCTGAACACCGGGGAGCTGTTTTTT

d_call: NA
clone_size: few
v_call: TRBV7-6
j_call: TRBJ2-7
cdr3_aa: CASSLSIRYEQYF
cdr3_nt: TGTGCCAGCAGCTTATCCATCCGGTACGAGCAGTACTTC

d_call: NA
clone_size: few
v_call: TRBV20-1
j_call: TRBJ2-5
cdr3_aa: CSARWDFYEETQYF
cdr3_nt: TGCAGTGCTCGATGGGACTTCTACGAAGAGACCCAGTACTTC

d_call: TRBD1
clone_size: few
v_call: TRBV6-5
j_call: TRBJ2-2
cdr3_aa: CASSTDRANTGELFF
cdr3_nt: TGTGCCAGCAGTACGGACAGGGCGAACACCGGGGAGCTGTTTTTT

d_call: TRBD2
clone_size: few
v_call: TRBV29-1
j_call: TRBJ2-5
cdr3_aa: CSVQKKSGGPQETQYF
cdr3_nt: TGCAGCGTTCAGAAGAAGAGCGGGGGCCCACAAGAGACCCAGTACTTC

d_call: NA
clone_size: NA
v_call: TRBV7-9
j_call: TRBJ2-3
cdr3_aa: CASSLEGAGVADTQYF
cdr3_nt: TGTGCCAGCAGCTTAGAAGGGGCCGGAGTAGCAGATACGCAGTATTTT

d_call: NA
clone_size: few
v_call: TRBV11-2
j_call: TRBJ2-5
cdr3_aa: CASSLAPGVEYQETQYF
cdr3_nt: TGTGCCAGCAGCTTAGCCCCAGGGGTCGAGTACCAAGAGACCCAGTACTTC

d_call: TRBD2
clone_size: few
v_call: TRBV29-1
j_call: TRBJ2-3
cdr3_aa: CSVERLSSGRAADTQYF
cdr3_nt: TGCAGCGTTGAAAGGCTTTCTAGCGGGAGGGCCGCGGATACGCAGTATTTT

d_call: NA
clone_size: few
v_call: TRBV5-1
j_call: TRBJ2-5
cdr3_aa: CASSLGRSEEETQYF
cdr3_nt: TGCGCCAGCAGCTTGGGCCGATCGGAGGAAGAGACCCAGTACTTC

d_call: NA
clone_size: few
v_call: TRBV29-1
j_call: TRBJ2-2
cdr3_aa: CSVEPENTGELFF
cdr3_nt: TGCAGCGTTGAGCCTGAGAACACCGGGGAGCTGTTTTTT

d_call: NA
clone_size: NA
v_call: TRBV4-2
j_call: TRBJ2-7
cdr3_aa: CASSPEIAVSSYEQYF
cdr3_nt: TGTGCCAGCAGCCCAGAAATAGCGGTGAGCTCCTACGAGCAGTACTTC

d_call: NA
clone_size: NA
v_call: TRBV12-3/TRBV12-4
j_call: TRBJ2-3
cdr3_aa: CASSFGPSVTTDTQYF
cdr3_nt: TGTGCCAGCAGTTTTGGGCCTAGCGTTACCACAGATACGCAGTATTTT

d_call: NA
clone_size: NA
v_call: TRBV3-1
j_call: TRBJ1-5
cdr3_aa: CASSQEGGNQPQHF
cdr3_nt: TGTGCCAGCAGCCAAGAAGGTGGCAATCAGCCCCAGCATTTT

d_call: NA
clone_size: NA
v_call: TRBV6-5
j_call: TRBJ2-1
cdr3_aa: CASSYSTEPGEQFF
cdr3_nt: TGTGCCAGCAGTTACTCGACTGAACCGGGTGAGCAGTTCTTC

d_call: NA
clone_size: NA
v_call: TRBV5-1
j_call: TRBJ2-3
cdr3_aa: CASVLGLETSTDTQYF
cdr3_nt: TGCGCCAGCGTTCTCGGACTCGAAACTAGCACAGATACGCAGTATTTT

d_call: NA
clone_size: NA
v_call: TRBV19
j_call: TRBJ1-1
cdr3_aa: CASSLLTNEYTEAFF
cdr3_nt: TGTGCCAGTAGTCTCTTGACGAATGAATACACTGAAGCTTTCTTT

d_call: TRBD2
clone_size: NA
v_call: TRBV7-3
j_call: TRBJ2-1
cdr3_aa: CASSSMTSGGADEQFF
cdr3_nt: TGTGCCAGCAGCTCGATGACTAGCGGGGGGGCTGATGAGCAGTTCTTC